These 14 T cell receptor beta chains were sequenced from one sample in a study of human T cells and chemical hapten exposure. As for time point: healthy volunteer bleed at 2 weeks. It was unfractionated whole blood from which total RNA was extracted. In TCRdb, the RACE reads were re-called with MiXCR into one record per CDR3 protein. The sample gives around 130,000 distinct CDR3 sequences, roughly 9% of which show up once; 1.5% to 2% is in the top ten. The source material was whole blood. The receptors originated from a male donor in good health. Some clones in this sample may be carry-over from other donors' samples.

This chain uses TRBV2 with TRBJ2-3; D is uncertain. The CDR3 is 13 amino acids. The V end lost 7 bases, the J end lost 2 bases, and 10 bases lay between the germline ends. CDR1 is SNHLY, CDR2 FYNNEI, per germline. CDR3 loop: CASTLKPTDTQYF. Written as DNA, the CDR3 is TGTGCCAGCACTCTGAAACCCACAGATACGCAGTATTTT.

A few counts support this clonotype. The chain links TRBV12-3 or TRBV12-4 to TRBJ2-1, with 10 bases aligning to TRBD2. The CDR3 sequence is 15 residues long. With 5 bases clipped from V and 6 bases from J, the junction kept 7 bases outside the gene matches. The CDR3: CASSPLAGVVNEQFF. The CDR3 region has the DNA TGTGCCAGCAGTCCCCTAGCGGGAGTAGTCAATGAGCAGTTCTTC.

This clonotype was detected ten times or more. The chain combines TRBV7-8 with TRBJ1-2; no clear D gene. Trimming took off 5 bases at V and 8 bases at J, with 21 bases between the two ends. From germline, CDR1 is SGHVS and CDR2 FQNEAQ. There are 15 residues in the CDR3. Here the CDR3 DNA reads TGTGCCAGCAGCCCCAACCGTGACGTCCTTTGGGGCTACACCTTC. It yields the protein CASSPNRDVLWGYTF.

This clonotype was observed a handful of times. V usage is TRBV6-2 or TRBV6-3 and J usage is TRBJ2-6, with D unresolved. This CDR3 contains 16 residues. Germline-derived CDR1 and CDR2 are MNHEY and SVGEGT. Trimming pared 2 bases from V and 0 bases from J, leaving 8 bases between. The CDR3 loop is CASSYPSRSGANVLTF. CDR3 sequence (DNA): TGTGCCAGCAGTTACCCCTCGCGCTCTGGGGCCAACGTCCTGACTTTC.

This clonotype has just a few counts. V usage is TRBV7-2 and J usage is TRBJ2-1; D may correspond to TRBD1 or TRBD2 (5 bases each). This CDR3 has 14 amino acids. Germline CDR1 and CDR2: SGHTA and FQGNSA. Trimming cost V 7 bases and J 8 bases, with 18 bases left between them. The CDR3 DNA reads TGTGCCAGCACCCCTGGGGGTAGCGTCCATGAGCAGTTCTTC. Translation: CASTPGGSVHEQFF.

The chain is built from TRBV7-4 and TRBJ2-5; 8 bases agree with TRBD2. This CDR3 region has 18 residues. Losses at the gene ends were 1 base for V and 5 bases for J; bases not matched to a gene: 15. Germline loops: CDR1 SGHVT, CDR2 SQSDAQ. The CDR3 spells CASSLGEFRSGSEETQYF. CDR3 DNA sequence: TGTGCCAGCAGCTTAGGAGAATTTAGGAGCGGGAGCGAGGAGACCCAGTACTTC. The variable domain in full, with the rest retrieved from reference TRBV7-4 and TRBJ2-5, is GAGVSQSPRYKVAKRGRDVALRCDSISGHVTLYWYRQTLGQGSEVLTYSQSDAQRDKSGRPSGRFSAERPERSVSTLKIQRTEQGDSAVYLCASSLGEFRSGSEETQYFGPGTRLLVL.

V usage is TRBV3-1 and J usage is TRBJ1-5; no firm D call. The length of the CDR3 is 13 residues. The germline V gene encodes CDR1 LGHDT and CDR2 YNNKEL (reference sequence). V lost 4 bases and J 4 bases, leaving 8 bases between the germline ends. The CDR3 DNA follows: TGTGCCAGCAGCCGCCAGTCTAATCAGCCCCAGCATTTT. This codes for CASSRQSNQPQHF.

The rearrangement joins TRBV3-1 to TRBJ2-3; no clear D gene. The V gene lost 3 bases and the J gene lost 3 bases, with 1 base spanning the gap. The CDR3 is 11 amino acids. Germline V gene sequence: CDR1 LGHDT, CDR2 YNNKEL (reference sequence). The DNA for the CDR3 is TGTGCCAGCAGCCAGACAGATACGCAGTATTTT. It encodes CASSQTDTQYF.

Many counts were recorded for this clonotype. The genes are TRBV29-1 and TRBJ2-5; 7 bases map to TRBD2. Trimming took 3 bases from V and 4 from J; bases not matched to a gene: 5. CDR3 size: 13 residues. The germline V gene has CDR1 SQVTM and CDR2 ANQGSEA. In DNA, the CDR3 is TGCAGCGTTGAGTCAGGGAGGGGAGAGACCCAGTACTTC. The encoded protein is CSVESGRGETQYF.

In its sample, this clonotype was seen a few times. The CDR3 bases are TGTGCCACCAGTGAGAGGGGGGATACGCAGTATTTT. This sequence encodes CATSERGDTQYF. The chain uses TRBV24-1 and TRBJ2-3; weak D call: TRBD1 (6 bases). The germline gives CDR1 KGHDR, CDR2 SFDVKD. Trimming removed 4 bases from V and 6 bases from J, with 7 bases in between. The CDR3 contains 12 residues.

This clonotype has at least ten counts. The chain is built from TRBV3-1 and TRBJ1-5; TRBD1 matches at 8 bases. Germline CDR1 and CDR2: LGHDT and YNNKEL (reference sequence). J lost 5 bases, V lost 4 bases, and 22 bases had no gene match. CDR3 length: 20 residues. The CDR3 loop is CASSPGRQPRGLNSYQPQHF. The CDR3 DNA follows: TGTGCCAGCAGCCCTGGGAGACAACCCAGGGGGCTTAATTCTTATCAGCCCCAGCATTTT.

The sample holds many counts of this clonotype. This CDR3 reads CASSQNPGQGNYGYTF. The CDR3 DNA reads TGCGCCAGCAGCCAAAACCCGGGACAGGGCAACTATGGCTACACCTTC. The V and J genes are TRBV4-3 and TRBJ1-2, with 9 positions matching TRBD1. V was pared by 2 bases and J by 2 bases, with 6 bases of the junction left unmatched. From germline, CDR1 is LGHNA and CDR2 YSLEER. This CDR3 has 16 amino acids.

This clonotype was seen repeatedly, ten times or more. The J gene is TRBJ2-7, the V gene TRBV2; 8 nucleotides line up with TRBD1. The CDR3 loop spans 14 amino acids. V trimming: 5 bases; J trimming: 3 bases; junction bases outside the gene matches: 6. CDR1 and CDR2 (germline): SNHLY, FYNNEI. CDR3 coding DNA: TGTGCCAGCAGTCAGGACAGGGCCGGCTACGAGCAGTACTTC. Amino acids: CASSQDRAGYEQYF. Supplemented by reference TRBV2 and TRBJ2-7, the full variable domain reads EPEVTQTPSHQVTQMGQEVILRCVPISNHLYFYWYRQILGQKVEFLVSFYNNEISEKSEIFDDQFSVERPDGSNFTLKIRSTKLEDSAMYFCASSQDRAGYEQYFGPGTRLTVT.

This clonotype was recorded many times. This chain uses TRBV11-1 with TRBJ2-5, with 7 bases lining up with TRBD1. The V segment lost 1 base and the J segment 4 bases; nucleotides outside the gene matches: 0. Looked up from germline, CDR1 is SGHAT and CDR2 is FQDESV (reference sequence). The CDR3 is 13 amino acids. The CDR3 nucleotides read TGTGCCAGCAGCTTAGGACAGGGAGAGACCCAGTACTTC. As protein: CASSLGQGETQYF.